The clone carrying this T cell receptor beta chain has ten or more counts. Its antigen is still unknown. The junction shows a germline mismatch at one end, possibly a read error. TCRdb independently ran MiXCR on the 5' RACE reads; one entry per CDR3 protein. The top ten hold roughly 14% of the sample, which has around 410,000 distinct CDR3 sequences, 23% seen once. These data originate in a study of T-cell memory formation after mild COVID-19. The germline V gene has CDR1 KGHSH and CDR2 LQKENI. This CDR3 has 13 residues. Broader study findings: Clones from the second wave (peaking day 37) had unconfirmed SARS-CoV-2 specificity.

The chain is built from TRBV18 and TRBJ2-7; TRBD2 aligns across 7 bases. The clonotype was recovered from an adult woman who had mild COVID-19 (a few samples of this study predate the infection). Cell type and time point are not known. The specimen was PBMCs or a T cell subset sorted from them (not recorded which). The CDR3, as DNA: TGTGCCAGCTCACCAGGGTCGGGAGGCCCTCTTGACTTC. Translated: CASSPGSGGPLDF.